These 32 T cell receptor beta chains were sequenced from one sample in a study of CD4 and CD8 cells across lung adenocarcinoma regions. A single record per CDR3 protein comes from TCRdb applying MiXCR to the PCR reads. The sample shows approximately 14,000 distinct CDR3 sequences, approximately 44% of them seen only once. Sequencing used CD4+ T cells from the center of a lung tumor. The receptors come from a male donor with lung adenocarcinoma. The CD4 and CD8 labels of this study may be unreliable.

The genes are TRBV6-9 and TRBJ1-3; D may be TRBD1 (6 bases). Germline V CDR1 and CDR2: MNHGY, SVAAGI. The CDR3 totals 16 residues. Trimming took off 4 bases at V and 0 bases at J, with 13 bases between the two ends. The CDR3 DNA reads TGTGCCAGCAGTTGTGCTCCACAGGGCTCTGGAAACACCATATATTTT. Translating it yields CASSCAPQGSGNTIYF.

This sequence joins TRBV6-1 and TRBJ2-5, with 12 bases identical to TRBD2. The germline gives CDR1 MNHNS, CDR2 SASEGT. V dropped 3 bases and J dropped 6; count of bases not matched to a gene: 5. This CDR3 spans 15 amino acids. For the CDR3, the DNA is TGTGCCAGCAGTGACCTCCTAGCGGGAGGGCAGACCCAGTACTTC. Residues: CASSDLLAGGQTQYF.

This clonotype was observed at least ten times. This chain links TRBV30 with TRBJ2-5; 7 bases align to TRBD1. Germline lookup yields CDR1 GTSNPN and CDR2 SVGIG (reference sequence). CDR3 length: 14 residues. V was pared by 2 bases and J by 3 bases, with 6 bases of the junction left unmatched. CDR3 sequence: CAWSWAGTEETQYF. Written as DNA, the CDR3 is TGTGCCTGGAGTTGGGCCGGGACAGAAGAGACCCAGTACTTC.

The chain has TRBV6-1 and TRBJ2-1, with D possibly being TRBD1 or TRBD2 (5 bases each). Judging by the DNA end, TRBJ2-5 fits better; the J call may be wrong. Germline lookup yields CDR1 MNHNS and CDR2 SASEGT. The CDR3 has 13 amino acids. For the CDR3, the DNA is TGTGCCAGCAGTGATATGTGGGGGGAGACCCAGTACTTC. As protein: CASSDMWGETQYF.

This clonotype was found many times. This chain connects TRBV4-2 to TRBJ2-5; 10 nucleotides line up with TRBD2. Trimming took 4 bases from V and 3 from J; bases not matched to a gene: 5. This CDR3 is built from 15 residues. Looked up from germline, CDR1 is LGHNA and CDR2 is YNFKEQ. CDR3 loop: CASSPRTSGEETQYF. CDR3 in DNA: TGTGCCAGCAGCCCCCGGACTAGCGGTGAAGAGACCCAGTACTTC.

This clonotype came up many times. The J gene is TRBJ2-3, the V gene TRBV27, with TRBD1 as a possible D gene (7 bases). Trimming took 5 bases from V and 9 from J, leaving 12 bases between them. Per germline, CDR1 MNHEY and CDR2 SMNVEV (reference sequence). CDR3 length equals 12 residues. CDR3 nucleotides: TGTGCCAGCAGTCTCCAGGGGGGCACGCAGTATTTT. Translation gives CASSLQGGTQYF.

Of note for this clonotype: Relative to the germline gene, one junction end is altered; a read error may explain this. This rearrangement joins TRBV10-3 to TRBJ2-2, with unresolved D. Germline-derived CDR1 and CDR2 are ENHRY and SYGVKD. The CDR3 runs 15 residues. CDR3 sequence: CAMRLQAVIPEALYF. The CDR3 DNA sequence: TGTGCCATGAGACTCCAGGCCGTAATCCCCGAGGCGCTGTATTTT.

This clonotype was counted between two and nine times. The chain uses TRBV7-9 and TRBJ2-2; TRBD2 matches at 9 bases. The CDR3 contains 15 residues. Germline V gene data show CDR1 as SEHNR and CDR2 as FQNEAQ (reference sequence). Trimming removed 2 bases from V and 5 bases from J; junction bases left unmatched: 3. The CDR3 region is CASSLRGGATGELFF. The DNA of the CDR3 is TGTGCCAGCAGCTTACGCGGGGGGGCGACCGGGGAGCTGTTTTTT.

The genes are TRBV5-5 and TRBJ1-1, with D maybe TRBD1 (5 bases). Germline-derived CDR1 and CDR2 are SGHKS and YYEKEE (reference sequence). Deletions cut 6 bases from V and 4 bases from J, with 10 bases between. This CDR3 has 12 amino acids. CDR3 in amino acids: CASTKGRTEAFF. The CDR3 nucleotides are TGTGCCAGCACCAAGGGACGCACTGAAGCTTTCTTT.

This clonotype appeared a few times. The V call is TRBV24-1, the J call TRBJ2-2, with D unclear. V lost 4 bases and J lost 4, with 12 bases in between. Germline V CDR1 and CDR2: KGHDR, SFDVKD. The CDR3 covers 15 residues. This CDR3 reads CATSDPASPTGELFF. In DNA form, the CDR3 reads TGTGCCACCAGTGACCCGGCCAGCCCCACCGGGGAGCTGTTTTTT.

In its sample, this clonotype was seen many times. V usage is TRBV14 and J usage is TRBJ2-3, with 8 bases that match TRBD2. Per the germline V gene, CDR1 is SGHDN and CDR2 is FVKESK. V trimming: 0 bases; J trimming: 0 bases; junction bases outside the gene matches: 5. The CDR3 runs to 17 residues. As DNA, the CDR3 is TGTGCCAGCAGCCAAGACGCAGCGGGAGTCAGCACAGATACGCAGTATTTT. Amino acid sequence: CASSQDAAGVSTDTQYF.

Ten or more counts support this clonotype. V usage is TRBV7-2 and J usage is TRBJ2-5; D gene uncertain. The J call may be wrong; the DNA end is better matched by TRBJ2-7. Germline CDR1 and CDR2: SGHTA and FQGNSA. There are 14 residues in the CDR3. DNA of the CDR3: TGTGCCAGCAGCAAAGCCCCGATGGCGTACGAGCAGTACTTC. Its protein is CASSKAPMAYEQYF.

The V gene is TRBV11-2, the J gene TRBJ2-7; a possible D gene is TRBD1 (6 bases). This CDR3 comprises 14 residues. Germline V gene data show CDR1 as SGHAT and CDR2 as FQNNGV. V shed 5 bases and J shed 1 base, with 12 bases lying between them. As DNA, the CDR3 is TGTGCCAGCAGCCTAGGACAGACGTCCTACGAGCAGTACTTC. Translation gives CASSLGQTSYEQYF.

The sample holds many counts of this clonotype. This chain uses TRBV6-1 with TRBJ1-4, with D hard to call. This CDR3 region has 13 residues. The germline V gene has CDR1 MNHNS and CDR2 SASEGT. Trimming stripped 1 base from V and 8 bases from J, with 8 bases between. Here the CDR3 reads CASSEVVREKLFF. Written as DNA, the CDR3 is TGTGCCAGCAGTGAAGTTGTCCGCGAAAAACTGTTTTTT.

Notes on this clonotype: Mismatch with germline at one junction end may stem from a read error. The chain carries TRBV6-1 and TRBJ2-5, with a possible D match to TRBD2 (6 bases). This CDR3 spans 18 amino acids. The germline V gene encodes CDR1 MNHNS and CDR2 SASEGT. The CDR3 reads CASSETGRRGRDQETQYF. CDR3 DNA sequence: TGTGCCAGCAGTGAAACGGGACGGCGGGGACGAGACCAAGAGACTCAGTACTTC.

The chain has TRBV7-2 and TRBJ2-2, with 7 nucleotides matching TRBD1. The CDR3 has 15 amino acids. The germline V gene has CDR1 SGHTA and CDR2 FQGNSA. V lost 1 base and J lost 16; bases outside the gene matches: 15. CDR3 amino acids: CASSLEPVSTGAQFF. For the CDR3, the DNA is TGTGCCAGCAGCTTAGAGCCTGTGAGCACAGGGGCGCAGTTTTTT.

A word on this clonotype: The junction shows a germline mismatch at one end, possibly a read error. V usage is TRBV27 and J usage is TRBJ2-3; D might be TRBD1 (5 bases). There are 12 residues in the CDR3. Germline CDR1 reads MNHEY; CDR2 reads SMNVEV (reference sequence). The CDR3 here is CASSPGSDTRYF. Here the CDR3 DNA reads TGTGCCAGCAGCCCAGGGTCAGATACGCGGTATTTC.

The gene calls are TRBV6-1 and TRBJ2-1; D might be TRBD2 (6 bases). Germline CDR1 and CDR2: MNHNS and SASEGT. The CDR3 contains 12 residues. The V end lost 6 bases, the J end lost 9 bases, and 12 bases lay between the germline ends. The CDR3 loop is CASRTSLSEQFF. The CDR3 nucleotides read TGTGCCAGCAGGACTAGTTTGAGTGAGCAGTTCTTC.

The sample holds many counts of this clonotype. V gene TRBV27 combines with J gene TRBJ2-3, with 11 bases that match TRBD2. This CDR3 is built from 15 residues. CDR1 and CDR2 (germline): MNHEY, SMNVEV (reference sequence). The V gene end was trimmed by 1 base and the J gene end by 4 bases; junction bases not matched to a gene: 1. The CDR3 is CASSLLAGGADTQYF. CDR3 DNA: TGTGCCAGCAGTTTATTAGCGGGAGGGGCAGATACGCAGTATTTT.

This clonotype has a handful of counts. The chain uses TRBV6-5 and TRBJ1-2; perhaps TRBD1 as D (5 bases). Deletions cut 2 bases from V and 9 bases from J, with 16 bases between. This CDR3 comprises 14 residues. Germline CDR1 is MNHEY and CDR2 is SVGAGI. CDR3 sequence (DNA): TGTGCCAGCAGTTACCTAGGGGAGCCCACGAGCTACACCTTC. Translation: CASSYLGEPTSYTF.

The chain combines TRBV6-1 with TRBJ2-1, with D uncertain. Per germline, CDR1 MNHNS and CDR2 SASEGT. With 7 bases removed from V and 0 bases from J, the gap between germline ends came to 13 bases. This CDR3 region has 15 residues. CDR3 region: CASTPRTSSYNEQFF. The CDR3, as DNA: TGTGCCAGCACCCCCCGGACGAGCTCCTACAATGAGCAGTTCTTC.

A single count supports this clonotype. This sequence joins TRBV6-1 and TRBJ2-3; tentatively, D is TRBD2 (6 bases). Per the germline V gene, CDR1 is MNHNS and CDR2 is SASEGT. CDR3 size: 15 residues. Trimming took off 7 bases at V and 1 base at J, with 15 bases between the two ends. DNA of the CDR3: TGTGCCAGCACCCACTCGGGAGTGGGCACAGATACGCAGTATTTT. Translation: CASTHSGVGTDTQYF.

This clonotype was counted at least ten times. This rearrangement joins TRBV6-5 to TRBJ2-5; weak D call: TRBD1 (5 bases). The germline CDR1 and CDR2 sequences are MNHEY and SVGAGI. Trimming pared 2 bases from V and 5 bases from J, leaving 15 bases between. The CDR3 length is 15 residues. CDR3 DNA sequence: TGTGCCAGCAGTTACACCAACAGGTTAGGGGAGACCCAGTACTTC. This sequence encodes CASSYTNRLGETQYF.

The rearrangement uses TRBV10-3 and TRBJ2-6; D is perhaps TRBD1 (6 bases). CDR3 length: 15 residues. The germline gives CDR1 ENHRY, CDR2 SYGVKD. V lost 11 bases to trimming and J lost 1 base, with 15 bases between them. This CDR3 is CAFLSGQSGANVLTF. For the CDR3, the DNA is TGTGCCTTCCTATCTGGACAGTCTGGGGCCAACGTCCTGACTTTC.

This clonotype was seen only a few times. J is TRBJ2-1 and V is TRBV6-5, with 11 positions matching TRBD2. With the DNA end fitting TRBJ2-7 better, the J assignment may be wrong. CDR3 size: 16 residues. The V gene's germline CDR1 is MNHEY and CDR2 SVGAGI. The CDR3 sequence is CASSFPGLAGPHEQYF. The DNA for the CDR3 is TGTGCCAGCAGTTTCCCTGGACTAGCGGGTCCCCACGAGCAGTACTTC.

This clonotype appeared a few times. This sequence joins TRBV5-3 and TRBJ2-1, with TRBD1 matching 7 bases. TRBV5-3 is noted as an ORF with a role that remains uncertain. The CDR3 has 13 residues. With 4 bases clipped from V and 6 bases from J, the junction kept 4 bases outside the gene matches. CDR3 DNA sequence: TGTGCCAGAAGCAGCCGACAGGGCAATGAGCAGTTCTTC. Its protein is CARSSRQGNEQFF.

There are a few counts of this clonotype. Just one base apart from a much larger clone, this may be a read error. The rearrangement uses TRBV7-8 and TRBJ2-5; the D is unclear. The CDR3 length is 15 residues. Germline assignment: CDR1 SGHVS and CDR2 FQNEAQ. V was cut by 2 bases and J by 11 bases, with 21 bases left in between. CDR3 DNA: TGTGCCAGCAGCTTACGGCGCCGGCTCTACAATGAGCAGTACTTC. It specifies CASSLRRRLYNEQYF.

The V and J genes are TRBV6-5 and TRBJ2-3, with D perhaps TRBD2 (7 bases). Per germline, CDR1 MNHEY and CDR2 SVGAGI. The CDR3 loop spans 15 amino acids. V was trimmed by 9 bases and J by 4 bases, leaving 20 bases between them. The CDR3 sequence is CARGYGGPVPDTQYF. CDR3 bases: TGTGCCAGGGGTTACGGGGGGCCAGTCCCAGATACGCAGTATTTT.

This clonotype was detected a few times. V usage is TRBV27 and J usage is TRBJ2-3, with a possible D match to TRBD1 (6 bases). Between the trimmed V and J ends, which lost 6 bases and 10 bases, there was a span of 11 bases. Looked up from germline, CDR1 is MNHEY and CDR2 is SMNVEV (reference sequence). CDR3 length: 11 residues. CDR3 loop: CASRGDTAQYF. DNA for the CDR3: TGTGCCAGCAGGGGGGACACGGCGCAGTATTTT.

The table lists this clonotype with many counts. The V gene is TRBV12-3 or TRBV12-4, the J gene TRBJ2-2; possibly TRBD1 or TRBD2 for D (5 bases each). CDR3 length: 17 residues. Trimming removed 8 bases at V and 7 bases at J, with 26 bases between. Written as DNA, the CDR3 is TGTGCCAGCTCCTTCCTTGGTTGGGGGAAACGGGACGGGGAGCTGTTTTTT. It translates to CASSFLGWGKRDGELFF.

This chain links TRBV6-1 with TRBJ2-1; 9 nucleotides align to TRBD1. The J call may be mistaken, given a closer DNA end match to TRBJ2-7. CDR1 and CDR2 (germline): MNHNS, SASEGT. The CDR3 extends over 15 amino acids. CDR3 sequence (DNA): TGTGCCAGCAGTCAAACCGGGACAGGGACCTACGAGCAGTACTTC. It encodes CASSQTGTGTYEQYF.

V and J are TRBV12-5 and TRBJ2-1; 7 positions agree with TRBD1. With 0 bases clipped from V and 10 bases from J, the junction kept 21 bases outside the gene matches. Germline V gives CDR1 LGHNT, CDR2 FRNRAP. CDR3 length equals 19 residues. CDR3 nucleotides: TGTGCTAGTGGTTTGGTACCGGGACAGCTGGCTAAGGGCGCCTACGAGCAGTTCTTC. It codes for CASGLVPGQLAKGAYEQFF.